This record concerns one T cell receptor beta chain sequence. Its antigen is currently unknown. MiXCR, run by TCRdb on the 5' RACE reads, gives a single entry per CDR3 protein. The sample contains around 250,000 distinct CDR3 sequences, less than 8.5% of which appear only once. This entry is derived from a study of T cells after yellow fever vaccination. Germline-derived CDR1 and CDR2 are LGHNA and YSLEER. This CDR3 spans 15 amino acids. V gave up 0 bases and J gave up 7 bases, with 16 bases separating them. General observations from the study: At under 97% for CD4 and roughly 87% for CD8, most primary-vaccination clones showed up again after the booster. A weaker but faster secondary response was observed, peaking on day 5 versus 15.

The sequence derives from a man aged 30 to 39 who received the YFV17D yellow fever vaccine. The chain employs TRBV4-3 and TRBJ2-7; D not resolved. The sequencing used CD4+ T cells sorted from PBMCs, collected 15 days after the yellow fever booster vaccination. CDR3 DNA sequence: TGCGCCAGCAGCCAAGAACCGGGTTCCCTTGGGGAGCAGTACTTC. This encodes CASSQEPGSLGEQYF.